This is a list of T cell receptor beta chains from one sample in a study of blood T cell repertoires in COVID-19. The assay was immunoSEQ multiplex PCR, and TCRdb's table has in-frame clones only and misses some. The sample records roughly 220,000 clones, 84% being singletons. Sequenced sample: PBMCs or T cells enriched from blood (not recorded which). All receptors derive from a middle-aged woman who had recovered from COVID-19. Each CDR3 is given with its conserved first and last residue. A D gene is named only where the DNA matches it firmly. Rows may omit the clone size; those that give it use once, few, many or a size class.

D: .; V: TRBV7-9; J: TRBJ2-2; size: .; CDR3: CASTLLGELFF
D: .; V: TRBV30; J: TRBJ1-2; size: .; CDR3: CAWRDDRVSGNYGYTF
D: TRBD1; V: TRBV6-4; J: TRBJ1-1; size: .; CDR3: CASSDVRTGKAFF
D: TRBD2; V: TRBV4-1; J: TRBJ2-1; size: .; CDR3: CASSSRTSGRANEQFF
D: TRBD2; V: TRBV5-1; J: TRBJ2-1; size: .; CDR3: CASSEGLAGVSEQFF
D: .; V: TRBV5-1; J: TRBJ2-5; size: .; CDR3: CASSSGETQYF
D: .; V: TRBV6-1; J: TRBJ1-3; size: .; CDR3: CASSAGTSRSGNTIYF
D: .; V: TRBV5-1; J: TRBJ2-1; size: .; CDR3: CASSLGGASYNEQFF
D: TRBD1; V: TRBV27; J: TRBJ1-1; size: .; CDR3: CASSSNIGQGSTEAFF
D: .; V: TRBV7-6; J: TRBJ2-7; size: once; CDR3: CASSLVAGDPSYEQYF
D: .; V: TRBV6-5; J: TRBJ1-3; size: .; CDR3: CASSRGAAPGNTIYF
D: .; V: TRBV6-1; J: TRBJ1-1; size: .; CDR3: CASSETYRAGRAFF
D: TRBD1; V: TRBV5-1; J: TRBJ1-2; size: .; CDR3: CASSWGRQGSGYGYTF
D: TRBD2; V: TRBV5-6; J: TRBJ2-1; size: .; CDR3: CASSALSRAGGHEQFF
D: .; V: TRBV5-1; J: TRBJ2-3; size: .; CDR3: CASRKEASTDTQYF
D: TRBD2; V: TRBV28; J: TRBJ2-5; size: .; CDR3: CASIAGGGETQYF
D: TRBD1; V: TRBV19; J: TRBJ1-2; size: .; CDR3: CASSDRVDYGYTF
D: TRBD2; V: TRBV10-3; J: TRBJ2-2; size: .; CDR3: CAISFRLAGVTGELFF
D: .; V: TRBV19; J: TRBJ1-3; size: .; CDR3: CASSIRSSGGNTIYF
D: TRBD2; V: TRBV6-1; J: TRBJ2-5; size: .; CDR3: CASSETPLAGVVETQYF
D: .; V: TRBV24-1; J: TRBJ2-2; size: once; CDR3: CATSPGTGELFF
D: TRBD1; V: TRBV14; J: TRBJ1-1; size: .; CDR3: CASSLWTGQNTEAFF
D: TRBD1; V: TRBV10-3; J: TRBJ1-1; size: .; CDR3: CATGDSRNTEAFF
D: .; V: TRBV18; J: TRBJ1-1; size: .; CDR3: CASSRYVQANMNTEAFF
D: TRBD2; V: TRBV5-4; J: TRBJ2-6; size: .; CDR3: CAGQDLAGGRSGANVLTF